This TCR beta chain stems from a study of beta chain features in type 1 diabetes. This clone was seen only a few times. Its antigen is as yet unknown. The V end was cut by 2 bases, the J end by 8 bases, with 12 bases between. CDR1 and CDR2 (germline): MDHEN, SYDVKM. This CDR3 region has 13 residues. The authors reverse transcribed all of the isolated RNA, so sequencing captured expressed TCRB transcripts. Clones were read by immunoSEQ multiplex PCR, and TCRdb kept only the in-frame ones, dropping some. This table holds approximately 170,000 clones, under 9.5% found once. Study observations and caveats: Among all four CD4+ subsets, Type 1 diabetes patients had TCRB CDR3s that were moderately but significantly shorter. Fewer junction insertions and more nucleotide deletions appeared in type 1 diabetes patients.

The receptor comes from a man aged 18 to 35 with type 1 diabetes. V and J are TRBV28 and TRBJ1-2; the D gene is possibly TRBD1 (5 bases). The sample taken for sequencing was central memory CD4+ T cells from blood. In DNA form, the CDR3 reads TGTGCCAGCAGTTTAAGGTTTGGGGGGGGCTACACCTTC. Its protein is CASSLRFGGGYTF.